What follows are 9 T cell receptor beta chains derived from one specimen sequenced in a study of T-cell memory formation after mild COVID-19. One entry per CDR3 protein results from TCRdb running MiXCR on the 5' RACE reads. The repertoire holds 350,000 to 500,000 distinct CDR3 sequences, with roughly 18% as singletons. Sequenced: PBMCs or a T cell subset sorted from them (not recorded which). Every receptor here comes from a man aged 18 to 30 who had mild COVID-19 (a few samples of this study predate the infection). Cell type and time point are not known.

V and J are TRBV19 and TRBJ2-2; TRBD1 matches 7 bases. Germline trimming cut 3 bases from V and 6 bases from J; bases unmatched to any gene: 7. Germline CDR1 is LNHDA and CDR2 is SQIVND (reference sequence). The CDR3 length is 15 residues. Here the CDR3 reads CASSIVTGAPGELFF. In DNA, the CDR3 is TGTGCCAGTAGTATCGTCACAGGGGCACCCGGGGAGCTGTTTTTT.

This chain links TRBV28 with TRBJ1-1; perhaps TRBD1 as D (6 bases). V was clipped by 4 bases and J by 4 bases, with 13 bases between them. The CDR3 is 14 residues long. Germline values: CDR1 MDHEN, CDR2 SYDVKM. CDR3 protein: CASSSYDRFTEAFF. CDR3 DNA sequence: TGTGCCAGCAGTTCGTACGACAGGTTCACTGAAGCTTTCTTT.

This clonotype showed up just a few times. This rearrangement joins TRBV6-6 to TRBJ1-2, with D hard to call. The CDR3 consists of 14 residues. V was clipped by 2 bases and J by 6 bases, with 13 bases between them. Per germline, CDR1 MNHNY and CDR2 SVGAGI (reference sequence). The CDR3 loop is CASSYTDMGDGYTF. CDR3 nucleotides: TGTGCCAGCAGTTACACCGACATGGGCGATGGCTACACCTTC.

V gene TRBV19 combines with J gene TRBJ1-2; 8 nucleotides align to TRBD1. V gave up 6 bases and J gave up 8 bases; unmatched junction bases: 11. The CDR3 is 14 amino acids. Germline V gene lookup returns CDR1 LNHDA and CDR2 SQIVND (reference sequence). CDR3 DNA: TGTGCCAGTAGGGAGACAGGGGCACCCTTCGGCTACACCTTC. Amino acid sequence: CASRETGAPFGYTF.

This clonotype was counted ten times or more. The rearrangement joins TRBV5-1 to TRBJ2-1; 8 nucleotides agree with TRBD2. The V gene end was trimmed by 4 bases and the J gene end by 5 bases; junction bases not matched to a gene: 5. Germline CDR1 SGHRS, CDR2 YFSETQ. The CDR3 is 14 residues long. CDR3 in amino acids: CASSPSGSNNEQFF. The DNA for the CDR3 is TGCGCCAGCAGCCCGAGCGGGAGCAACAATGAGCAGTTCTTC.

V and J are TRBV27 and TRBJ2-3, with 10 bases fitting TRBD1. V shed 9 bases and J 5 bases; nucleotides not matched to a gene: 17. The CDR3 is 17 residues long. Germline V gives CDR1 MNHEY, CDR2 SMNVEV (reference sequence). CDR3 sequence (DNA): TGTGCCAGTTGGAAAGCCCGGGACAGGGGTGATGGAGATACGCAGTATTTT. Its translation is CASWKARDRGDGDTQYF.

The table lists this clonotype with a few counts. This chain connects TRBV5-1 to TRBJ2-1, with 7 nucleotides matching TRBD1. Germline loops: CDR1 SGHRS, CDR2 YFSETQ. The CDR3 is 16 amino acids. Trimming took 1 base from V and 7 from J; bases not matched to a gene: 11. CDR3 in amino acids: CASSLRFTGDGNEQFF. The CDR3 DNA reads TGCGCCAGCAGCTTGCGTTTTACAGGGGACGGGAATGAGCAGTTCTTC.

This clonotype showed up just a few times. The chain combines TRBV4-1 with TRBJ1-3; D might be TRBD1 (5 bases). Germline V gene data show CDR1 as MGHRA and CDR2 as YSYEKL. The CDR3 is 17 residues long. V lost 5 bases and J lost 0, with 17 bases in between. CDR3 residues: CASSENRRPSSGNTIYF. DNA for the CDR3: TGCGCCAGCAGCGAGAACAGGAGACCAAGCTCTGGAAACACCATATATTTT.

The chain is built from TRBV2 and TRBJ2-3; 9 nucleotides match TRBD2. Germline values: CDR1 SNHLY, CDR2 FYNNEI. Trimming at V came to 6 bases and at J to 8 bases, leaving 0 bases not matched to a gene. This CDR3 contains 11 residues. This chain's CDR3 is CASRTSGTQYF. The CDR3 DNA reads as TGTGCCAGCAGGACTAGCGGTACGCAGTATTTT. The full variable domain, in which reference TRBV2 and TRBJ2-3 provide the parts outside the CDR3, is EPEVTQTPSHQVTQMGQEVILRCVPISNHLYFYWYRQILGQKVEFLVSFYNNEISEKSEIFDDQFSVERPDGSNFTLKIRSTKLEDSAMYFCASRTSGTQYFGPGTRLTVL.